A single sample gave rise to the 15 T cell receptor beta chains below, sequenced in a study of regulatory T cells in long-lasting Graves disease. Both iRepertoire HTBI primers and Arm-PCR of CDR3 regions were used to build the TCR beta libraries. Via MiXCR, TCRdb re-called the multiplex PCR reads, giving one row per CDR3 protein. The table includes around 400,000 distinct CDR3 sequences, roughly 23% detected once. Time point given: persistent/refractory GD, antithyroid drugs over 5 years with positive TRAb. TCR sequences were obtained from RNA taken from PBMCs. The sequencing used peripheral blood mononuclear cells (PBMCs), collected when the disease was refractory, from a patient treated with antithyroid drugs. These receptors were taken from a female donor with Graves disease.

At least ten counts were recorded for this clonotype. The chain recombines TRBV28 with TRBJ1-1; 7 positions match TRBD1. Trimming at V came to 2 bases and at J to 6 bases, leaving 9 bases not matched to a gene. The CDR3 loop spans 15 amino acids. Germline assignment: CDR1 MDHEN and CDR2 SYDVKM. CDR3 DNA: TGTGCCAGCAGTTTAAGAAAGGGGGCGAAGTCTGAAGCTTTCTTT. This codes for CASSLRKGAKSEAFF.

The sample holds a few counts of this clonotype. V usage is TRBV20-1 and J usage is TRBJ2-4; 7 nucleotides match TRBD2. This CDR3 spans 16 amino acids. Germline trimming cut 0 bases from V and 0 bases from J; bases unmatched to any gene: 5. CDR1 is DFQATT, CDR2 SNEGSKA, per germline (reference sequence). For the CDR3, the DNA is TGCAGTGCTAGAGATCATTCGGGGGGAGCCAAAAACATTCAGTACTTC. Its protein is CSARDHSGGAKNIQYF.

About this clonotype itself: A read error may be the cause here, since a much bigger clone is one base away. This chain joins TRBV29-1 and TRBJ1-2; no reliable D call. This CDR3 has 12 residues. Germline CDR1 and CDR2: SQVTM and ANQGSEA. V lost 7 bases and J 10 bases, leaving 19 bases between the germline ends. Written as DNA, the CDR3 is TGCAGCGCCATGGACGAACATAGTAACTACACCTTC. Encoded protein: CSAMDEHSNYTF.

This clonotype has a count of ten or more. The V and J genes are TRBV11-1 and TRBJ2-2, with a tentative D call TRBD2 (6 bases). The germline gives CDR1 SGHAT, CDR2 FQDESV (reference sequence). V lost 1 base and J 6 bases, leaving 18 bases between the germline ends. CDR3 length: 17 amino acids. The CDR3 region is CASSLEDPGRLSGELFF. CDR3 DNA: TGTGCCAGCAGCTTAGAAGATCCAGGGAGGTTGTCCGGGGAGCTGTTTTTT.

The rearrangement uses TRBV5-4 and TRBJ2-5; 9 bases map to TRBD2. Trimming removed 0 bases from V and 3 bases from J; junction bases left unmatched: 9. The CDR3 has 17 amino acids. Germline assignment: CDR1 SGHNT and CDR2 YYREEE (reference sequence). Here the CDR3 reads CASSLARSGRIKETQYF. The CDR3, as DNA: TGTGCCAGCAGCTTGGCCAGGAGCGGGAGGATTAAAGAGACCCAGTACTTC.

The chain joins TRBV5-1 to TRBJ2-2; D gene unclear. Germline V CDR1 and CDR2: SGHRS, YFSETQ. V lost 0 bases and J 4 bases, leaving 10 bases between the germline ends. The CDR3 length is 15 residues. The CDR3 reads CASSLVTAATGELFF. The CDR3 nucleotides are TGCGCCAGCAGCTTGGTCACGGCAGCCACCGGGGAGCTGTTTTTT. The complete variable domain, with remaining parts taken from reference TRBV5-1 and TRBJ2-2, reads KAGVTQTPRYLIKTRGQQVTLSCSPISGHRSVSWYQQTPGQGLQFLFEYFSETQRNKGNFPGRFSGRQFSNSRSEMNVSTLELGDSALYLCASSLVTAATGELFFGEGSRLTVL.

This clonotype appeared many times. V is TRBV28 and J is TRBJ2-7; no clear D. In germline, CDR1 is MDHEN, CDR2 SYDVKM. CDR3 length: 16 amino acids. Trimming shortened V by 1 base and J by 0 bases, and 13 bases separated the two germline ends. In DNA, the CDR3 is TGTGCCAGCAGTTTATCCCCCACTACCATCTCCTACGAGCAGTACTTC. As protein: CASSLSPTTISYEQYF.

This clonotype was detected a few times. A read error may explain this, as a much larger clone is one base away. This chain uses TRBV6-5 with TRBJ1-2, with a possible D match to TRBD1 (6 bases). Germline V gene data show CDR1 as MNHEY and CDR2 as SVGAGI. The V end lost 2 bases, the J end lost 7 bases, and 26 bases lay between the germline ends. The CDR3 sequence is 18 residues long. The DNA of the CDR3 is TGTGCCAGCAGTTACCCCGAGCCTACAGGGCCCTCCCTATGTGGCTACACCTTC. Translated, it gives CASSYPEPTGPSLCGYTF.

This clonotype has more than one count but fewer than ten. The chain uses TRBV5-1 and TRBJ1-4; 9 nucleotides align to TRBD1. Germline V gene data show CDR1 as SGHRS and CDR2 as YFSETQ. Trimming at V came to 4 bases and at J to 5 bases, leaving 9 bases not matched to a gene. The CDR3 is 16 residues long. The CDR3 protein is CASSLGQGGKNEKLFF. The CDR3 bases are TGCGCCAGCAGCCTGGGACAGGGTGGGAAAAATGAAAAACTGTTTTTT. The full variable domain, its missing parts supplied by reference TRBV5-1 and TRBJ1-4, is KAGVTQTPRYLIKTRGQQVTLSCSPISGHRSVSWYQQTPGQGLQFLFEYFSETQRNKGNFPGRFSGRQFSNSRSEMNVSTLELGDSALYLCASSLGQGGKNEKLFFGSGTQLSVL.

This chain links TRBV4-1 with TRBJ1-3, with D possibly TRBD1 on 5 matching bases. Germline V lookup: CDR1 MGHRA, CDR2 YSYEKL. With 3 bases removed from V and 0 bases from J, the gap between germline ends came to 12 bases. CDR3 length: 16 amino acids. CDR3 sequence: CASSHPFRDSGNTIYF. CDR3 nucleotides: TGCGCCAGCAGCCATCCATTCAGGGACTCTGGAAACACCATATATTTT.

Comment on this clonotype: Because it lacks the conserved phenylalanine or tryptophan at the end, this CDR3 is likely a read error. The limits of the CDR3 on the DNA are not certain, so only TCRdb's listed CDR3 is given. The CDR3 region is CASSTSSFDFNL. The gene calls are TRBV7-9 and TRBJ2-1. Counting both end residues, the CDR3 totals 12 amino acids. Germline V gives CDR1 SEHNR, CDR2 FQNEAQ (reference sequence).

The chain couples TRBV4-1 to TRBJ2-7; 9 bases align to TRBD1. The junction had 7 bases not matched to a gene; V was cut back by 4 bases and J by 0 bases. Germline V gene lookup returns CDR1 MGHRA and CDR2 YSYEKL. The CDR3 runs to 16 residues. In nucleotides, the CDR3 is TGCGCCAGCAGCCGTTCCAGGACAGGGGACTCCTACGAGCAGTACTTC. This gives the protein CASSRSRTGDSYEQYF.

CDR3 DNA: TGCGCCAGCCGAAGCGGGACCCACTCCTACGAGCAGTACTTC. Protein: CASRSGTHSYEQYF. The chain links TRBV5-1 to TRBJ2-7, with TRBD2 matching 7 bases. Germline V lookup: CDR1 SGHRS, CDR2 YFSETQ. The CDR3 is 14 residues long. V shed 7 bases, J shed 0 bases, and the junction held 7 bases outside the gene matches.

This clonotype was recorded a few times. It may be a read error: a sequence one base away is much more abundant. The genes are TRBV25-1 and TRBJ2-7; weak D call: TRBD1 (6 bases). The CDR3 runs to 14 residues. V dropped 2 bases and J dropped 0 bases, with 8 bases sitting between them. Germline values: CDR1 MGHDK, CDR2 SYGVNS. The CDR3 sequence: CASSETGISYEQYF. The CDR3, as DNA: TGTGCCAGCAGTGAAACAGGGATCTCCTACGAGCAGTACTTC.

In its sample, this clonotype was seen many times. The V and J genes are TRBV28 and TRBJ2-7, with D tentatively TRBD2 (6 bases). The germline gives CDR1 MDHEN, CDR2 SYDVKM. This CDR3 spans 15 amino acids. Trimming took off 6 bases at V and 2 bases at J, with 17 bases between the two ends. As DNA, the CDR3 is TGTGCCAGCAGCCGCGGGGATAGCGACACCTACGAGCAGTACTTC. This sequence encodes CASSRGDSDTYEQYF.